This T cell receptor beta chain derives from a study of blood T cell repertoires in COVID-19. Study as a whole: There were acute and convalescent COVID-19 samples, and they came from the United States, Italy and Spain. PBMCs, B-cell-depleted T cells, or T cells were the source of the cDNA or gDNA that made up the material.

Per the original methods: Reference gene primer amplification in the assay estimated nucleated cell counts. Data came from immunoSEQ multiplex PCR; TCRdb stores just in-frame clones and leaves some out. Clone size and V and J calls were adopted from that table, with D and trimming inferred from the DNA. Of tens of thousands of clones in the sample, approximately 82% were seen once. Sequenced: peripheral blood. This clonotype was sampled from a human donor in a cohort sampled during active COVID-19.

The CDR3 bases are TGTGCCAGCAGCAAAAGGGGCACTGAAGCTTTCTTT. This codes for CASSKRGTEAFF. The V and J genes are TRBV21-1 and TRBJ1-1; TRBD1 is taken as the D call from the table, unchecked against the DNA. TRBV21-1 is a listed pseudogene. The CDR3 is made up of 12 amino acids.